This T cell receptor beta chain was retrieved from a study of technical replicates of blood from a handful of donors. Profiling relied on immunoSEQ multiplex PCR, and the TCRdb table lists in-frame clones only, not all of them. The repertoire has 25,000 to 40,000 clones, around 94% of them found once; the top ten carry over 4%. The CDR3 runs 15 residues. V gave up 0 bases and J gave up 3 bases; unmatched junction bases: 6. Germline CDR1 and CDR2: SGHRS and YFSETQ. J is TRBJ2-7 and V is TRBV5-1, with TRBD2 matching 7 bases. The origin of this receptor is a human donor in good health. Some clones in this sample may be carry-over from other donors' samples. The sample was PBMCs. The CDR3 reads CASSLVSGLHYEQYF. CDR3 in DNA: TGCGCCAGCAGCTTGGTCTCGGGACTACACTACGAGCAGTACTTC.